Following are 28 T cell receptor beta chains from one sample sequenced in a study of CD8+ T cells in alopecia areata. Once RNA had been extracted, it was reverse transcribed into cDNA to act as the sequencing template. This table comes from immunoSEQ multiplex PCR, and its TCRdb copy is limited to in-frame clones, with some not included. The data contain approximately 110,000 clones, approximately 55% of them singletons. Documented treatment: oral pan-JAK inhibitor, 5-10 mg twice daily. The specimen comprised CD4+ T cells sorted from blood, sampled at week 24, from a patient treated with tofacitinib. These TCRs come from a human donor with alopecia areata.

The chain joins TRBV7-2 to TRBJ2-7; 7 bases map to TRBD1. Trimming at V came to 3 bases and at J to 3 bases, leaving 5 bases not matched to a gene. CDR3 length equals 14 residues. Looked up from germline, CDR1 is SGHTA and CDR2 is FQGNSA. The CDR3 DNA follows: TGTGCCAGCAGCTTTGGGACAGTACTCTACGAGCAGTACTTC. It codes for CASSFGTVLYEQYF.

This clone was seen once. The chain carries TRBV25-1 and TRBJ2-5, with TRBD2 identical over 12 bases. Germline V CDR1 and CDR2: MGHDK, SYGVNS. With V trimmed by 6 bases and J by 3 bases, 8 bases remained unmatched. The CDR3 is made up of 16 amino acids. The CDR3 region has the DNA TGTGCCAGCAGACTCGGACTAGCGGGGCGAGAAGAGACCCAGTACTTC. Translating it yields CASRLGLAGREETQYF.

The chain links TRBV11-2 to TRBJ2-1; D may match TRBD1 or TRBD2 (7 bases each). CDR1 and CDR2 from the germline V gene are SGHAT and FQNNGV. The CDR3 has 17 residues. V lost 5 bases, J lost 2 bases, and 19 bases lay in between. CDR3 in amino acids: CASSRSAGGVTYNEQFF. In DNA, the CDR3 is TGTGCCAGCAGCCGATCAGCAGGGGGGGTCACCTACAATGAGCAGTTCTTC.

The chain carries TRBV15 and TRBJ2-5; 7 bases align to TRBD1. The CDR3 consists of 14 residues. Trimming took 3 bases from V and 5 from J; bases not matched to a gene: 6. CDR1 LNHNV and CDR2 YYDKDF come from the germline V gene (reference sequence). CDR3 nucleotide sequence: TGTGCCACCAGCAGGGGGGACAGTGGGGAGACCCAGTACTTC. It is translated as CATSRGDSGETQYF. The entire variable domain, with the rest obtained from reference TRBV15 and TRBJ2-5, is as follows: DAMVIQNPRYQVTQFGKPVTLSCSQTLNHNVMYWYQQKSSQAPKLLFHYYDKDFNNEADTPDNFQSRRPNTSFCFLDIRSPGLGDTAMYLCATSRGDSGETQYFGPGTRLLVL.

The V and J genes are TRBV13 and TRBJ2-3; 8 bases align to TRBD2. V lost 5 bases and J lost 2; bases outside the gene matches: 12. The CDR3 consists of 17 residues. Germline CDR1 and CDR2: PRHDT and FYEKMQ (reference sequence). This chain's CDR3 is CASSGLAGGRFTDTQYF. CDR3 coding DNA: TGTGCCAGCAGCGGCCTTGCGGGGGGCCGCTTCACAGATACGCAGTATTTT.

This chain uses TRBV30 with TRBJ1-3; D is undetermined. The CDR3 consists of 13 residues. Germline V gives CDR1 GTSNPN, CDR2 SVGIG (reference sequence). V dropped 4 bases and J dropped 0 bases, with 7 bases sitting between them. CDR3 amino acids: CAWTGNSGNTIYF. In DNA, the CDR3 is TGTGCCTGGACGGGCAACTCTGGAAACACCATATATTTT.

Regarding this clone: This specimen includes other DNA sequences encoding the same CDR3. The J gene is TRBJ2-7, the V gene TRBV30; D possibly matches TRBD1 or TRBD2 (5 bases each). The germline V gene encodes CDR1 GTSNPN and CDR2 SVGIG (reference sequence). CDR3 size: 11 residues. The V end was cut by 0 bases, the J end by 7 bases, with 7 bases between. The CDR3 region has the DNA TGTGCCTGGAGTGTTTGGGGGGAGCAGTACTTC. Protein product: CAWSVWGEQYF.

To note about this clone: Distinct nucleotide sequences in the sample also encode this CDR3. The chain joins TRBV7-9 to TRBJ1-5; D unclear. The CDR3 contains 14 residues. Germline values: CDR1 SEHNR, CDR2 FQNEAQ (reference sequence). Trimming removed 1 base from V and 2 bases from J, with 6 bases in between. CDR3: CASSLGTGNQPQHF. The CDR3 coding sequence is TGTGCCAGCAGCTTAGGGACGGGCAATCAGCCCCAGCATTTT.

V gene TRBV4-3 combines with J gene TRBJ1-5; D is ambiguous. Germline V gene lookup returns CDR1 LGHNA and CDR2 YSLEER. V was shortened by 4 bases and J by 4 bases, with 8 bases between the two germline ends. The CDR3 is made up of 13 amino acids. Written as DNA, the CDR3 is TGCGCCAGCAGCCGTCAGATGAATCAGCCCCAGCATTTT. Encoded protein: CASSRQMNQPQHF.

A few counts support this clone. The chain uses TRBV19 and TRBJ1-1; D not resolved. The germline V gene encodes CDR1 LNHDA and CDR2 SQIVND (reference sequence). V was clipped by 6 bases and J by 0 bases, with 11 bases between them. CDR3 length: 14 residues. The CDR3 DNA reads TGTGCCAGTAGGGGCAGCCCTATGAACACTGAAGCTTTCTTT. Residues: CASRGSPMNTEAFF.

This clone showed up just a few times. The chain joins TRBV29-1 to TRBJ2-5, with 8 nucleotides matching TRBD2. Germline V gene sequence: CDR1 SQVTM, CDR2 ANQGSEA. J lost 5 bases, V lost 7 bases, and 12 bases had no gene match. This CDR3 contains 14 residues. The CDR3 coding sequence is TGCAGCGCCGAGCGGCGGGGGGCGAGGGAGACCCAGTACTTC. Residues: CSAERRGARETQYF.

This clone was seen only a few times. V gene TRBV18 combines with J gene TRBJ1-1, with no clear D. V was pared by 0 bases and J by 0 bases, with 17 bases between. The CDR3 contains 18 residues. The germline CDR1 and CDR2 sequences are KGHSH and LQKENI. The CDR3 here is CASSPPTGLGSMNTEAFF. In DNA form, the CDR3 reads TGTGCCAGCTCACCACCGACGGGATTGGGGTCCATGAACACTGAAGCTTTCTTT.

This clone has just one count. The CDR3 loop is CARDAWRYGYTF. CDR3 nucleotide sequence: TGTGCCCGAGACGCCTGGCGTTATGGCTACACCTTC. V is TRBV30 and J is TRBJ1-2; D is unclear. CDR1 is GTSNPN, CDR2 SVGIG, per germline (reference sequence). There are 12 residues in the CDR3. Trimming removed 8 bases at V and 5 bases at J, with 15 bases between.

V is TRBV11-2 and J is TRBJ1-5; no definite D call. CDR1 is SGHAT and CDR2 is FQNNGV in the germline V gene. Trimming stripped 0 bases from V and 7 bases from J, with 7 bases between. The CDR3 runs 13 residues. This CDR3 reads CASSLDRKQPQHF. Written as DNA, the CDR3 is TGTGCCAGCAGCTTAGACAGGAAACAGCCCCAGCATTTT.

This clone has a handful of counts. The chain carries TRBV19 and TRBJ1-2, with 7 positions matching TRBD1. The length of the CDR3 is 15 residues. Germline V CDR1 and CDR2: LNHDA, SQIVND (reference sequence). V lost 10 bases and J lost 2; bases outside the gene matches: 13. In DNA form, the CDR3 reads TGTGCCACTCATGAGCAACAGGGGACGAACTATGGCTACACCTTC. Its protein product is CATHEQQGTNYGYTF. Full variable domain (rest looked up from reference TRBV19 and TRBJ1-2): DGGITQSPKYLFRKEGQNVTLSCEQNLNHDAMYWYRQDPGQGLRLIYYSQIVNDFQKGDIAEGYSVSREKKESFPLTVTSAQKNPTAFYLCATHEQQGTNYGYTFGSGTRLTVV.

This clone was picked up a small number of times. The V call is TRBV5-5, the J call TRBJ2-1; D call uncertain. CDR3 size: 15 residues. CDR1 is SGHKS and CDR2 is YYEKEE in the germline V gene (reference sequence). V lost 0 bases, J lost 9 bases, and 16 bases lay in between. The CDR3 DNA sequence: TGTGCCAGCAGCTTGGGGACGCGGCTCGTGGGTGAGCAGTTCTTC. Translating it yields CASSLGTRLVGEQFF.

This clone occurred a few times. V usage is TRBV11-2 and J usage is TRBJ2-5, with D perhaps matching TRBD1 or TRBD2 (7 bases each). The V gene lost 5 bases and the J gene lost 7 bases, with 20 bases spanning the gap. The germline gives CDR1 SGHAT, CDR2 FQNNGV. The CDR3 loop spans 15 amino acids. The CDR3 nucleotides are TGTGCCAGCAGCCCCCGGACAGGCCCGGGGGGGACCCAGTACTTC. As protein: CASSPRTGPGGTQYF.

The chain has TRBV6-6 and TRBJ1-2; 7 bases are shared with TRBD1. V trimming: 6 bases; J trimming: 4 bases; junction bases outside the gene matches: 2. The CDR3 contains 12 residues. Germline-derived CDR1 and CDR2 are MNHNY and SVGAGI (reference sequence). The CDR3 sequence is CASSRDSYGYTF. CDR3 DNA: TGTGCCAGCAGCCGGGACAGCTATGGCTACACCTTC.

The genes are TRBV30 and TRBJ1-1; D gene unclear. Germline CDR1 reads GTSNPN; CDR2 reads SVGIG (reference sequence). The CDR3 has 10 amino acids. Trimming took 3 bases from V and 5 from J, leaving 4 bases between them. The CDR3 loop reads CAWRRTEAFF. The DNA of the CDR3 is TGTGCCTGGAGGCGGACTGAAGCTTTCTTT.

This chain uses TRBV28 with TRBJ2-1, with 8 bases identical to TRBD1. This CDR3 spans 15 amino acids. CDR1 and CDR2 (germline): MDHEN, SYDVKM. V lost 8 bases, J lost 5 bases, and 11 bases stayed unmatched. The CDR3 protein is CASGTGGLMNNEQFF. The CDR3 nucleotides read TGTGCCAGCGGGACAGGCGGCCTAATGAACAATGAGCAGTTCTTC.

The CDR3 is CASSLEFEKLFF. CDR3 coding DNA: TGCGCCAGCAGCTTGGAGTTTGAAAAACTGTTTTTT. The chain recombines TRBV5-1 with TRBJ1-4; D remains unclear. The CDR3 contains 12 residues. The germline V gene encodes CDR1 SGHRS and CDR2 YFSETQ. The V end lost 0 bases, the J end lost 7 bases, and 4 bases lay between the germline ends.

The chain joins TRBV4-1 to TRBJ1-4, with D perhaps matching TRBD1 (5 bases). Trimming took 6 bases from V and 8 from J, leaving 22 bases between them. The CDR3 spans 16 residues. CDR1 and CDR2 from the germline V gene are MGHRA and YSYEKL. The CDR3 sequence: CASRRGSRASEEKLFF. The DNA of the CDR3 is TGCGCCAGCAGGAGGGGATCCAGGGCTTCCGAAGAAAAACTGTTTTTT.

The V and J genes are TRBV7-2 and TRBJ2-5; the match to TRBD2 covers 8 bases. The V and J ends lost 5 bases and 0 bases, in that order; junction bases with no gene match: 5. The CDR3 sequence is 15 residues long. CDR1 and CDR2 from the germline V gene are SGHTA and FQGNSA. The CDR3 nucleotides are TGTGCCAGCAGCCGCGGGGGGATAAACCAAGAGACCCAGTACTTC. Translated, it gives CASSRGGINQETQYF.

In this sample, this clone turned up once. The chain links TRBV10-3 to TRBJ1-6; unclear D gene. V lost 3 bases to trimming and J lost 17 bases, with 14 bases between them. Germline V gene sequence: CDR1 ENHRY, CDR2 SYGVKD. The CDR3 sequence is 12 residues long. The CDR3: CAISDSDTAVHF. In DNA, the CDR3 is TGTGCCATCAGTGACTCCGACACGGCAGTCCACTTT.

J is TRBJ1-1 and V is TRBV10-2; D is unclear. Per the germline V gene, CDR1 is WSHSY and CDR2 is SAAADI. The CDR3 length is 12 residues. With 4 bases removed from V and 1 base from J, the gap between germline ends came to 4 bases. This chain's CDR3 is CASSGGNTEAFF. In DNA form, the CDR3 reads TGCGCCAGCAGTGGCGGGAACACTGAAGCTTTCTTT.

Ten or more counts support this clone. J is TRBJ2-1 and V is TRBV2; the D gene is possibly TRBD2 (6 bases). V was clipped by 6 bases and J by 5 bases, with 11 bases between them. CDR1 is SNHLY and CDR2 is FYNNEI in the germline V gene. The length of the CDR3 is 13 residues. As DNA, the CDR3 is TGTGCCAGCAGGGACTACCGCAACAATGAGCAGTTCTTC. This sequence encodes CASRDYRNNEQFF.

This clone was observed a few times. V usage is TRBV6-5 and J usage is TRBJ2-1; the D gene is possibly TRBD1 (6 bases). CDR3 length equals 15 residues. CDR1 and CDR2 from the germline V gene are MNHEY and SVGAGI. V lost 6 bases and J lost 1, with 13 bases in between. CDR3: CASSVDRDSYNEQFF. DNA for the CDR3: TGTGCCAGCAGCGTGGACAGAGATTCCTACAATGAGCAGTTCTTC.

The chain combines TRBV23-1 with TRBJ2-2, with D maybe TRBD1 (5 bases). TRBV23-1 is identified as an open reading frame with a role that is uncertain. V dropped 8 bases and J dropped 7 bases, with 32 bases sitting between them. The CDR3 sequence is 19 residues long. The CDR3 reads CASPFAGFTNPRDSGELFF. In DNA form, the CDR3 reads TGCGCCAGCCCCTTCGCCGGTTTCACAAACCCCCGCGACAGCGGGGAGCTGTTTTTT.